The next 18 T cell receptor beta chains were all read from a single sample in a study of tumor-infiltrating lymphocytes in primary liver carcinoma (dated by TCRdb to the late 2010s). Without any cell sorting, total RNA and DNA were extracted together from about 20-30 mg of bulk tissue using the AllPrep DNA/RNA mini kit. Reads for this sample came from an Illumina HiSeq 2500. TCRbeta-specific cDNA was reverse-transcribed from 500 ng total RNA using a constant-region primer and ProtoScript II reverse transcriptase. The TCRbeta libraries were prepared through three rounds of nested multiplex PCR following a slightly modified ARM-PCR procedure. Multiplex TRBV1-TRBV30 forward primers and a Cbeta reverse primer were used in the first two PCR rounds, each of which was run for roughly 10 cycles. TCRdb trimmed the raw reads at Q25, called clones with MiXCR and kept productive beta chains. Each entry merges the rows of one CDR3 protein and shows their most common DNA and genes. Present in this sample are roughly 78,000 distinct CDR3 sequences, over 70% of which were seen just once. The ten largest clonotypes hold approximately 15% of the sample.

Sequencing was done on a sample of liver tumor tissue from sampling region 4. The cell subset or site label corresponds to: tumor region T4, right-lateral pole. The receptors were sampled from a woman aged 60-75 years with primary liver carcinoma and hepatitis B virus infection.

As concerns this clonotype: The junction differs from germline at one of its ends, possibly a read error. The V gene is TRBV11-2, the J gene TRBJ2-4; D is ambiguous. Germline V gives CDR1 SGHAT, CDR2 FQNNGV. The CDR3 has 15 amino acids. DNA for the CDR3: TGTGCCAGCAGCTTAGTAGGATTAGCCAAAAACATTCAGTGCTTC. Protein product: CASSLVGLAKNIQCF.

This chain joins TRBV29-1 and TRBJ1-1; D perhaps matches TRBD1 (6 bases). Germline V lookup: CDR1 SQVTM, CDR2 ANQGSEA. V was pared by 5 bases and J by 1 base, with 11 bases between. This CDR3 has 13 amino acids. The CDR3 DNA reads as TGCAGCGTTATAACAGGGAGGAACACTGAAGCTTTCTTT. This translates into CSVITGRNTEAFF.

This sequence joins TRBV11-2 and TRBJ2-1; 11 bases agree with TRBD2. The V segment lost 1 base and the J segment 13 bases; nucleotides outside the gene matches: 15. The germline V gene has CDR1 SGHAT and CDR2 FQNNGV. The CDR3 sequence is 17 residues long. The DNA of the CDR3 is TGTGCCAGCAGCTTAGGTCAGGTAGCGGGAGGGCCGAATGGCCAGTTCTTC. As protein: CASSLGQVAGGPNGQFF.

A few counts support this clonotype. The chain links TRBV28 to TRBJ2-1; perhaps TRBD1 as D (6 bases). The ends were cut back, 7 bases at V and 10 bases at J, with 14 bases in the middle. CDR1 is MDHEN and CDR2 is SYDVKM in the germline V gene. CDR3 length: 12 residues. Here the CDR3 DNA reads TGTGCCAGCACGGTCAGGGGAGAGGAGCAGTTCTTC. Protein sequence: CASTVRGEEQFF. Filled out from reference TRBV28 and TRBJ2-1, the complete variable domain reads DVKVTQSSRYLVKRTGEKVFLECVQDMDHENMFWYRQDPGLGLRLIYFSYDVKMKEKGDIPEGYSVSREKKERFSLILESASTNQTSMYLCASTVRGEEQFFGPGTRLTVL.

This clonotype was observed many times. The chain has TRBV29-1 and TRBJ1-2; possible D gene TRBD1, 5 bases. The germline CDR1 and CDR2 sequences are SQVTM and ANQGSEA. Trimming cost V 0 bases and J 3 bases, with 14 bases left between them. This CDR3 comprises 15 residues. CDR3 nucleotides: TGCAGCGTTGAAGATCCGGGGGGACTAGACTATGGCTACACCTTC. Translated, it gives CSVEDPGGLDYGYTF. Supplemented by reference TRBV29-1 and TRBJ1-2, the full variable domain reads SAVISQKPSRDICQRGTSLTIQCQVDSQVTMMFWYRQQPGQSLTLIATANQGSEATYESGFVIDKFPISRPNLTFSTLTVSNMSPEDSSIYLCSVEDPGGLDYGYTFGSGTRLTVV.

Comments on this clonotype: A much bigger clone sits one base away, suggesting this may be a read error. This chain connects TRBV7-9 to TRBJ2-2; D is perhaps TRBD1 (6 bases). V was clipped by 5 bases and J by 2 bases, with 24 bases between them. Looked up from germline, CDR1 is SEHNR and CDR2 is FQNEAQ (reference sequence). CDR3 length: 19 residues. CDR3 loop: CASSPIPKTGSLNTGELFF. Written as DNA, the CDR3 is TGTGCCAGCAGCCCTATCCCCAAAACAGGGAGCCTTAACACCGGGGAGCTGTTTTTT.

The chain couples TRBV11-3 to TRBJ2-2, with 7 bases that match TRBD1. V shed 10 bases, J shed 8 bases, and the junction held 13 bases outside the gene matches. Germline CDR1 reads SGHNT; CDR2 reads YENEEA. This CDR3 spans 14 amino acids. The CDR3 reads CANRGTMATGELFF. The CDR3 bases are TGTGCCAACAGGGGAACTATGGCGACTGGGGAGCTGTTTTTT.

This clonotype has only a few counts. A much larger clone differs from this one at a single base, so this may be a read error. The chain uses TRBV10-3 and TRBJ2-6, with TRBD1 matching over 7 bases. The length of the CDR3 is 15 residues. The germline CDR1 and CDR2 sequences are ENHRY and SYGVKD. CDR3 protein: CAISGGQARANVPTF. In nucleotides, the CDR3 is TGTGCCATCAGCGGAGGACAGGCCCGGGCCAACGTCCCGACTTTC.

This clonotype was counted once. No conserved phenylalanine or tryptophan ends this CDR3, so it is likely a read error. The chain employs TRBV10-2 and TRBJ1-5, with unresolved D. Germline V gene lookup returns CDR1 WSHSY and CDR2 SAAADI. CDR3 length equals 14 residues. This chain's CDR3 is CASSESSSDHPQHY. The CDR3 nucleotides are TGCGCCAGCAGTGAGTCATCTAGCGATCATCCCCAGCATTAT.

The chain combines TRBV18 with TRBJ1-4; D may be TRBD1 (5 bases). V was cut by 2 bases and J by 8 bases, with 18 bases left in between. In germline, CDR1 is KGHSH, CDR2 LQKENI. This CDR3 is built from 16 residues. CDR3 in amino acids: CASSPSEGHSLEKLFF. DNA of the CDR3: TGTGCCAGCTCACCATCAGAAGGACATTCTTTGGAAAAACTGTTTTTT.

CDR3 residues: CACEFGFPSYNEQFF. In DNA form, the CDR3 reads TGTGCCTGCGAATTTGGATTTCCCTCCTACAATGAGCAGTTCTTC. V usage is TRBV6-1 and J usage is TRBJ2-1; D is unresolved. The germline V gene encodes CDR1 MNHNS and CDR2 SASEGT. V was shortened by 11 bases and J by 0 bases, with 17 bases between the two germline ends. This CDR3 is built from 15 residues.

As concerns this clonotype: A much more abundant neighbour one base away suggests this may be a read error. V gene TRBV5-4 combines with J gene TRBJ1-2; possibly TRBD1 for D (6 bases). Germline CDR1 is SGHNT and CDR2 is YYREEE (reference sequence). V dropped 6 bases and J dropped 4 bases, with 19 bases sitting between them. CDR3 length equals 15 residues. In nucleotides, the CDR3 is TGTGCCAGCAACCTTGCCGGGGGGGCGGTCTATGGCTACACCTTC. Amino acid sequence: CASNLAGGAVYGYTF.

Many counts were recorded for this clonotype. This sequence joins TRBV5-4 and TRBJ2-1; 9 bases are shared with TRBD1. Per germline, CDR1 SGHNT and CDR2 YYREEE (reference sequence). The CDR3 has 14 amino acids. The ends lost 6 bases at V and 9 bases at J; junction bases unmatched: 10. In nucleotides, the CDR3 is TGTGCCAGCACCCGTGGACAGGGGCTTGTTGAGCAGTTCTTC. It specifies CASTRGQGLVEQFF.

On this clonotype itself: An end of the junction does not agree with germline; a read error may underlie this. The chain has TRBV29-1 and TRBJ1-2; a weak D match, TRBD1 (6 bases). The CDR3 sequence is 18 residues long. Germline loops: CDR1 SQVTM, CDR2 ANQGSEA. CDR3 sequence reads: CSIAQVQGIGRGSYGHTF. The CDR3 DNA is TGTAGCATTGCCCAGGTGCAGGGGATAGGACGAGGGAGCTATGGCCACACCTTC.

This sequence joins TRBV12-3 or TRBV12-4 and TRBJ1-2; D may be TRBD1 (6 bases). CDR3 length: 18 residues. Trimming stripped 9 bases from V and 8 bases from J, with 34 bases between. The CDR3 spells CASSERGGRPTTDVGYTF. DNA for the CDR3: TGTGCCAGTAGCGAAAGAGGGGGGCGCCCCACAACTGACGTAGGCTACACCTTC.

This clonotype was seen just once. The junction differs from germline at one of its ends, possibly a read error. The CDR3 DNA is TGTGCCGGCAGCTCGTTGGTGGGGACGAGCAATCAGCCCCAGCATTTT. Its translation is CAGSSLVGTSNQPQHF. The rearrangement uses TRBV7-8 and TRBJ1-5, with D tentatively TRBD1 (5 bases). The CDR3 runs 16 residues. Germline CDR1 is SGHVS and CDR2 is FQNEAQ.

Worth noting for this clonotype: At one of its ends the junction is not consistent with the germline gene, which may arise from a read error. The chain has TRBV6-6 and TRBJ2-1, with TRBD2 identical over 15 bases. The CDR3 runs to 15 residues. Germline assignment: CDR1 MNHNY and CDR2 SVGAGI (reference sequence). CDR3: CANSKGLAGGGEQFF. For the CDR3, the DNA is TGTGCCAACAGTAAGGGACTAGCGGGAGGAGGTGAACAGTTCTTC.

About this clonotype: This sequence may be a read error, since a much larger clone differs from it by one base. Because the CDR3 is missing its conserved closing phenylalanine or tryptophan, this is likely a read error. CDR3 nucleotide sequence: TGTGCCAGCAGTTCTAGGACTAGCGGGAGTTTCTACAATGAGCAGTTCTAC. Protein product: CASSSRTSGSFYNEQFY. The chain links TRBV28 to TRBJ2-1; 13 bases map to TRBD2. The CDR3 sequence is 17 residues long. Germline-derived CDR1 and CDR2 are MDHEN and SYDVKM. V gave up 4 bases and J gave up 3 bases; unmatched junction bases: 6.